This is a list of T cell receptor beta chains from one sample in a study of T cells after yellow fever vaccination. TCRdb ran MiXCR on the 5' RACE reads and lists one entry per CDR3 protein. This table holds 250,000 to 400,000 distinct CDR3 sequences, around 4.5% found once. The material was PBMCs, obtained 15 days after the yellow fever booster vaccination. These receptors were taken from a young man who received the YFV17D yellow fever vaccine. The CDR3 runs from the conserved cysteine through the conserved F or W. Fields, in order: J gene, V gene, D gene, clone size, CDR3 DNA, CDR3 protein. D genes are given only for firm matches. Rows give clone size only sometimes, using once, few, many, or a class for an expanded clone.

TRBJ2-7,TRBV6-6,.,.,TGTGCCAGCAGTGGCGGGACAGTCACCCTCTGGGACGAGCAGTACTTC,CASSGGTVTLWDEQYF
TRBJ1-5,TRBV18,.,once,TGTGCCAGCTCGCACAACCAGGAGGCGTTAGGGCAGCACCCGATTGAGTATAGCAATCAGCCCCAGCATTTT,CASSHNQEALGQHPIEYSNQPQHF
TRBJ2-5,TRBV7-6,TRBD1,few,TGTGCCAGCAGCATCCGGAGGACAGGGGGTCCTAGTGTGGAGACCCAGTACTTC,CASSIRRTGGPSVETQYF
TRBJ2-2,TRBV5-1,TRBD1,many,TGCGCCAGCAGCTTGGTAGGGACAGCGAACACCGGGGAGCTGTTTTTT,CASSLVGTANTGELFF
TRBJ1-1,TRBV18,TRBD1,many,TGTGCCAGCTCCCCAGGGGGCCAGGACACTGAAGCTTTCTTT,CASSPGGQDTEAFF
TRBJ2-5,TRBV4-3,.,many,TGCGCCAGCAGCCAAGGGAGGACCCGCGGGACCCAGTACTTC,CASSQGRTRGTQYF
TRBJ2-1,TRBV6-5,TRBD2,many,TGTGCCAGCAGTTACGGCGGGGGATCGAATGAGCAGTTCTTC,CASSYGGGSNEQFF
TRBJ1-3,TRBV20-1,TRBD1,many,TGCAGTGCTAGGGAGGGGACAGGGGCCGGAAACACCATATATTTT,CSAREGTGAGNTIYF
TRBJ1-2,TRBV6-6,.,.,TGTGCCAGCAGTTATGTGGGGGGCCTTGACGGCTACACCTTC,CASSYVGGLDGYTF
TRBJ2-3,TRBV7-9,TRBD2,many,TGTGCCAGCAGCTGGGAGGGGTATACGCAGTATTTT,CASSWEGYTQYF
TRBJ2-3,TRBV4-1,.,.,TGCGCCAGCAGCCAAGATAACCCGGCAGATACGCAGTATTTT,CASSQDNPADTQYF
TRBJ2-5,TRBV10-3,TRBD1,few,TGTGCCATCAGTGCAGGGGGTAGGGAGACCCAGTACTTC,CAISAGGRETQYF
TRBJ2-2,TRBV5-1,.,.,TGCGCCAGCAGCTTGGACCCCACGGCGGCGAACACCCCGAACACCGGGGAGCTGTTTTTT,CASSLDPTAANTPNTGELFF
TRBJ2-3,TRBV20-1,.,.,TGCACCACAGGGGGGGCGTCAGATACGCAGTATTTT,CTTGGASDTQYF
TRBJ2-7,TRBV4-1,.,many,TGCGCCAGCAGCCGTGGGGCAGTGGGTGAGCAGTACTTC,CASSRGAVGEQYF
TRBJ2-2,TRBV2,.,many,TGTGCCAGCACCAGGGAGGTCACCGGGGAGCTGTTTTTT,CASTREVTGELFF
TRBJ1-5,TRBV25-1,TRBD1,few,TGTGCCAGCAGTGAGGGGGGACAGGGGATTAGTCAGCCCCAGCATTTT,CASSEGGQGISQPQHF
TRBJ2-3,TRBV20-1,.,few,TGCAGTGCCGCGGGGCGGACACAAGTTGGGGATACGCAGTATTTT,CSAAGRTQVGDTQYF
TRBJ1-4,TRBV20-1,.,.,TGCAGTGCTAGCCCCCGGACCACTCCGGGGATTTTTTTT,CSASPRTTPGIFF
TRBJ2-7,TRBV20-1,.,.,TGCAGTGCTAGGGGAAGCCGCAACACCTACGAGCAGTACTTC,CSARGSRNTYEQYF
TRBJ1-2,TRBV19,.,few,TGTGCCAGTAGTAATTCACAGGGCACTAACTATGGCTACACCTTC,CASSNSQGTNYGYTF
TRBJ1-2,TRBV7-2,TRBD1,many,TGTGCCAGCAGCGTTGGACAGGGGGAACCCTATGGCTACACCTTC,CASSVGQGEPYGYTF
TRBJ2-7,TRBV4-1,.,.,TGCGCCAGCAGCCAAGTTCGGAGCTCCTACGAGCAGTACTTC,CASSQVRSSYEQYF
TRBJ2-3,TRBV7-2,.,many,TGTGCCAGCAGCTTAGTGTGGACTAACACAGATACGCAGTATTTT,CASSLVWTNTDTQYF
TRBJ1-5,TRBV4-3,.,many,TGCGCCAGCAGCCAAGATGCGTGGCGGAGCAATCAGCCCCAGCATTTT,CASSQDAWRSNQPQHF
TRBJ1-1,TRBV7-9,.,few,TGTGCCAGCAGCTCGAACTCCCTTGAAGCTTTCTTT,CASSSNSLEAFF
TRBJ1-5,TRBV6-2/TRBV6-3,.,.,TGTGCCAGTACAGGGTACAATCAGCCCCAGCATTTT,CASTGYNQPQHF
TRBJ1-5,TRBV7-6,.,.,TGTGCCAGCAGCTTCGGCGATTATCAGCCCCAGCATTTT,CASSFGDYQPQHF
TRBJ1-1,TRBV6-5,.,many,TGTGCCAGCACAAGAGACACTGAAGCTTTCTTT,CASTRDTEAFF
TRBJ1-3,TRBV7-2,.,many,TGTGCCAGCAGCGACCCCAGGGCGGTGTCTGGAAACACCATATATTTT,CASSDPRAVSGNTIYF
TRBJ2-1,TRBV11-2,TRBD2,few,TGTGCCAGCGGGTCGGGACTAGCGGGGTACAATGAGCAGTTCTTC,CASGSGLAGYNEQFF
TRBJ2-6,TRBV2,.,.,TGTGCCAGCAGTCCTCTCGCCAACGTCCTGACTTTC,CASSPLANVLTF
TRBJ1-6,TRBV5-1,.,.,TGCGCCAGCAGCTTGGCCGGCAGGGGCTCACCCCTCCACTTT,CASSLAGRGSPLHF
TRBJ1-1,TRBV4-3,TRBD1,few,TGCGCCAGCAGCCAAGGCCTAACAGGGGCCCGCACTGAAGCTTTCTTT,CASSQGLTGARTEAFF
TRBJ1-1,TRBV7-9,.,few,TGTGCCAGCAGCCACTCCAGGGGAAGAGGGACTGAAGCTTTCTTT,CASSHSRGRGTEAFF